This T cell receptor (beta chain) was identified during a study of blood T cell repertoires in COVID-19. As for the study in general: Sites across the United States, Italy and Spain contributed samples from acute and convalescent COVID-19. PBMCs, B-cell-depleted T cells, or T cells were the source of the cDNA or gDNA that made up the material.

Ten or more counts support this clone. Clones were sequenced by immunoSEQ multiplex PCR, and TCRdb holds only the in-frame ones, with some missing. The top ten clones hold 4.5% to 5% of a sample with about 210,000 clones, approximately 84% of them seen once. Trimming at V came to 8 bases and at J to 9 bases, leaving 7 bases not matched to a gene. CDR1 and CDR2 (germline): MDHEN, SYDVKM. This CDR3 spans 13 amino acids. This receptor was identified in a woman aged 80 or over with acute or convalescent COVID-19. Sequenced input: peripheral blood. The rearrangement joins TRBV28 to TRBJ1-6; 7 positions match TRBD1. The CDR3 nucleotides read TGTGCCAGCGAACGACAGGGCGTTTCACCCCTCCACTTT. Amino acid sequence: CASERQGVSPLHF.